The 25 T cell receptor beta chains below were found in one sample sequenced in a study of T cells after yellow fever vaccination. TCRdb processed the 5' RACE reads anew with MiXCR; each CDR3 protein has one entry. The table records 170,000 or so distinct CDR3 sequences, 9.3% of them present only once. Sequences were derived from CD8+ T cells sorted from PBMCs, sampled 45 days after the yellow fever booster vaccination. The receptors derive from a man younger than 35 who received the YFV17D yellow fever vaccine.

This clonotype has only a few counts. This chain connects TRBV27 to TRBJ2-7; D is possibly TRBD2 (6 bases). The CDR3 runs to 15 residues. V was clipped by 7 bases and J by 2 bases, with 18 bases between them. Germline V CDR1 and CDR2: MNHEY, SMNVEV (reference sequence). The CDR3 here is CASTSLGGGAYEQYF. The DNA for the CDR3 is TGTGCCAGCACCTCCCTGGGGGGAGGAGCCTACGAGCAGTACTTC.

V usage is TRBV7-9 and J usage is TRBJ2-3, with 8 positions matching TRBD1. The CDR3 has 19 residues. Trimming removed 5 bases from V and 0 bases from J; junction bases left unmatched: 16. Germline values: CDR1 SEHNR, CDR2 FQNEAQ (reference sequence). The CDR3 sequence: CASSARETRTGRSTDTQYF. The CDR3 bases are TGTGCCAGCAGCGCCAGGGAAACTAGGACAGGGCGTAGCACAGATACGCAGTATTTT.

The chain recombines TRBV20-1 with TRBJ2-7; D perhaps matches TRBD2 (6 bases). The V end was cut by 0 bases, the J end by 3 bases, with 15 bases between. Germline-derived CDR1 and CDR2 are DFQATT and SNEGSKA (reference sequence). The CDR3 runs to 15 residues. Here the CDR3 DNA reads TGCAGTGCTAGAGATCTTGAGACGGGGGTCTACGAGCAGTACTTC. The encoded protein is CSARDLETGVYEQYF.

This clonotype was seen a few times. The gene calls are TRBV19 and TRBJ2-1; no clear D. This CDR3 has 13 residues. Per the germline V gene, CDR1 is LNHDA and CDR2 is SQIVND (reference sequence). Trimming took 6 bases from V and 4 from J, leaving 10 bases between them. DNA of the CDR3: TGTGCCAGTAGGTCTCTTGGTTACAATGAGCAGTTCTTC. This translates into CASRSLGYNEQFF.

The chain recombines TRBV18 with TRBJ2-1; 12 nucleotides align to TRBD2. The V gene's germline CDR1 is KGHSH and CDR2 LQKENI. The CDR3 runs to 17 residues. The trim removed 4 bases at V and 7 bases at J, leaving 11 bases unmatched. The CDR3 region has the DNA TGTGCCAGCTCACTTCCTCTAGCGGGGGGGCCGAGAAATGAGCAGTTCTTC. This encodes CASSLPLAGGPRNEQFF.

This clonotype has a handful of counts. The chain is built from TRBV4-2 and TRBJ1-1; D is possibly TRBD1 (6 bases). This CDR3 has 14 amino acids. CDR1 is LGHNA and CDR2 is YNFKEQ in the germline V gene. Trimming shortened V by 0 bases and J by 5 bases, and 10 bases separated the two germline ends. As DNA, the CDR3 is TGTGCCAGCAGCCAAGAAGGGAGGGGGACTGAAGCTTTCTTT. The encoded protein is CASSQEGRGTEAFF.

This clonotype was found a few times. The chain employs TRBV6-5 and TRBJ1-3; D call uncertain. Deletions cut 1 base from V and 0 bases from J, with 10 bases between. CDR1 MNHEY and CDR2 SVGAGI come from the germline V gene. The CDR3 has 16 amino acids. For the CDR3, the DNA is TGTGCCAGCAGTTACTTAGGAGAATCCTCTGGAAACACCATATATTTT. This codes for CASSYLGESSGNTIYF.

This clonotype was recorded a few times. The chain couples TRBV7-6 to TRBJ2-7, with a tentative D call TRBD2 (5 bases). The CDR3 runs 13 residues. CDR1 and CDR2 from the germline V gene are SGHVS and FNYEAQ. V lost 3 bases to trimming and J lost 5 bases, with 11 bases between them. The DNA for the CDR3 is TGTGCCAGCAGCTTGCGGGCATGGAACGAGCAGTACTTC. This codes for CASSLRAWNEQYF.

The J gene is TRBJ1-4, the V gene TRBV13, with TRBD1 as a possible D gene (6 bases). This CDR3 comprises 15 residues. Deletions cut 4 bases from V and 8 bases from J, with 17 bases between. Germline assignment: CDR1 PRHDT and CDR2 FYEKMQ (reference sequence). The CDR3 region is CASSWALGAGEKLFF. DNA for the CDR3: TGTGCCAGCAGCTGGGCGTTGGGGGCCGGGGAAAAACTGTTTTTT.

CDR3 coding DNA: TGTGCCAGCAGGGAGGGACCGGGGGAAGATACGCAGTATTTT. This translates into CASREGPGEDTQYF. The rearrangement uses TRBV6-2 or TRBV6-3 and TRBJ2-3, with D tentatively TRBD2 (6 bases). Deletions cut 6 bases from V and 5 bases from J, with 15 bases between. This CDR3 is built from 14 residues. Germline CDR1 reads MNHEY; CDR2 reads SVGEGT.

This clonotype showed up just a few times. The chain combines TRBV7-9 with TRBJ1-5, with TRBD1 matching over 10 bases. Trimming removed 3 bases from V and 4 bases from J; junction bases left unmatched: 3. CDR3 length equals 15 residues. Germline CDR1 SEHNR, CDR2 FQNEAQ (reference sequence). CDR3 in DNA: TGTGCCAGCAGCTTTGGGACAGGGGCAAATCAGCCCCAGCATTTT. As protein: CASSFGTGANQPQHF.

This clonotype appeared a few times. The chain couples TRBV4-1 to TRBJ1-4, with a tentative D call TRBD1 (5 bases). Germline CDR1 MGHRA, CDR2 YSYEKL. This CDR3 comprises 16 residues. The V gene lost 3 bases and the J gene lost 5 bases, with 16 bases spanning the gap. The CDR3 DNA sequence: TGCGCCAGCAGCCACGGTCCGGGTGGGGCGAATGAAAAACTGTTTTTT. Translated, it gives CASSHGPGGANEKLFF.

This clonotype was seen repeatedly, ten times or more. The chain joins TRBV20-1 to TRBJ1-1; no reliable D call. The CDR3 runs to 15 residues. V gave up 1 base and J gave up 5 bases, with 17 bases separating them. The V gene's germline CDR1 is DFQATT and CDR2 SNEGSKA (reference sequence). The CDR3 nucleotides read TGCAGTGCTAGAGGGGCCTTTCACCCGGGTACTGAAGCTTTCTTT. Protein sequence: CSARGAFHPGTEAFF.

This rearrangement joins TRBV6-5 to TRBJ1-1; D ambiguous. Trimming cost V 2 bases and J 1 base, with 14 bases left between them. The CDR3 is 16 amino acids. Germline V lookup: CDR1 MNHEY, CDR2 SVGAGI. CDR3 DNA: TGTGCCAGCAGTTACCTACAAGGCAACCAGAACACTGAAGCTTTCTTT. Protein product: CASSYLQGNQNTEAFF.

This clonotype was counted at least ten times. The chain carries TRBV7-9 and TRBJ2-7, with D possibly being TRBD1 or TRBD2 (5 bases each). Germline V gene sequence: CDR1 SEHNR, CDR2 FQNEAQ (reference sequence). This CDR3 spans 13 amino acids. Trimming cost V 3 bases and J 2 bases, with 8 bases left between them. As DNA, the CDR3 is TGTGCCAGCAGCTTTCGGGGCCCCTACGAGCAGTACTTC. This codes for CASSFRGPYEQYF.

The chain carries TRBV27 and TRBJ2-2, with 8 bases fitting TRBD2. Germline CDR1 MNHEY, CDR2 SMNVEV (reference sequence). The CDR3 contains 16 residues. Germline trimming cut 3 bases from V and 6 bases from J; bases unmatched to any gene: 9. The DNA of the CDR3 is TGTGCCAGCAGTTTTGGTAACGGGGGGGCCTCCGGGGAGCTGTTTTTT. It yields the protein CASSFGNGGASGELFF.

There are a few counts of this clonotype. The chain couples TRBV4-2 to TRBJ2-5; 7 bases are shared with TRBD2. The germline CDR1 and CDR2 sequences are LGHNA and YNFKEQ. The CDR3 totals 14 residues. Trimming removed 6 bases from V and 3 bases from J; junction bases left unmatched: 7. The CDR3 loop reads CASSPLAGEETQYF. The CDR3 nucleotides read TGTGCCAGCAGTCCCTTGGCGGGGGAAGAGACCCAGTACTTC.

This clonotype was detected a few times. The rearrangement links TRBV28 to TRBJ2-5, with D maybe TRBD1 (5 bases). V was clipped by 2 bases and J by 0 bases, with 13 bases between them. Looked up from germline, CDR1 is MDHEN and CDR2 is SYDVKM. This CDR3 region has 16 residues. The CDR3 region is CASSLGTGPYQETQYF. The CDR3, as DNA: TGTGCCAGCAGTTTAGGAACAGGACCGTACCAAGAGACCCAGTACTTC.

The CDR3: CASSSGTANTGELFF. The DNA for the CDR3 is TGTGCCAGCAGTTCTGGGACCGCGAACACCGGGGAGCTGTTTTTT. This rearrangement joins TRBV12-3 or TRBV12-4 to TRBJ2-2; D tentatively reads TRBD1 or TRBD2 (5 bases each). V lost 4 bases to trimming and J lost 0 bases, with 9 bases between them. The CDR3 loop spans 15 amino acids.

This clonotype was counted a few times. The gene calls are TRBV29-1 and TRBJ1-2, with D uncertain. Germline-derived CDR1 and CDR2 are SQVTM and ANQGSEA. The CDR3 totals 12 residues. V lost 5 bases and J lost 3, with 10 bases in between. The CDR3 DNA reads TGCAGCGTTCGGCAGGCTCACTATGGCTACACCTTC. As protein: CSVRQAHYGYTF.

There are many counts of this clonotype. The J gene is TRBJ2-2, the V gene TRBV6-2 or TRBV6-3; D is unclear. The CDR3 is made up of 13 amino acids. CDR1 and CDR2 from the germline V gene are MNHEY and SVGEGT. Trimming shortened V by 2 bases and J by 6 bases, and 7 bases separated the two germline ends. CDR3 residues: CASSYGVSGELFF. The CDR3 nucleotides read TGTGCCAGCAGTTACGGGGTTTCCGGGGAGCTGTTTTTT.

The chain recombines TRBV6-5 with TRBJ1-3, with TRBD1 matching over 7 bases. Germline V gives CDR1 MNHEY, CDR2 SVGAGI. This CDR3 comprises 15 residues. V shed 2 bases and J 4 bases; nucleotides not matched to a gene: 5. This chain's CDR3 is CASSYATGDGNTIYF. CDR3 nucleotides: TGTGCCAGCAGTTACGCCACAGGGGACGGAAACACCATATATTTT.

The chain links TRBV12-3 or TRBV12-4 to TRBJ2-3, with D uncertain. The CDR3 has 12 amino acids. V was pared by 1 base and J by 8 bases, with 7 bases between. The CDR3 is CASSLEGRTQYF. The CDR3 coding sequence is TGTGCCAGCAGTTTAGAAGGGCGTACGCAGTATTTT.

This clonotype was seen a handful of times. This chain links TRBV27 with TRBJ2-1; TRBD2 agrees at 9 bases. Unmatched junction bases numbered 13, after V lost 6 bases and J lost 7 bases. Germline V lookup: CDR1 MNHEY, CDR2 SMNVEV (reference sequence). The CDR3 is 16 amino acids. In DNA, the CDR3 is TGTGCCAGCAGATTAACTATAGCGGGGGCGTTGAATGAGCAGTTCTTC. This encodes CASRLTIAGALNEQFF.

This chain uses TRBV7-2 with TRBJ2-7; 13 bases fit TRBD2. V lost 3 bases, J lost 2 bases, and 1 base stayed unmatched. The CDR3 is made up of 15 amino acids. Germline V gene lookup returns CDR1 SGHTA and CDR2 FQGNSA. CDR3 protein: CASSFTSGGAYEQYV. The CDR3 DNA is TGTGCCAGCAGCTTTACTAGCGGGGGGGCCTACGAGCAGTACGTC.